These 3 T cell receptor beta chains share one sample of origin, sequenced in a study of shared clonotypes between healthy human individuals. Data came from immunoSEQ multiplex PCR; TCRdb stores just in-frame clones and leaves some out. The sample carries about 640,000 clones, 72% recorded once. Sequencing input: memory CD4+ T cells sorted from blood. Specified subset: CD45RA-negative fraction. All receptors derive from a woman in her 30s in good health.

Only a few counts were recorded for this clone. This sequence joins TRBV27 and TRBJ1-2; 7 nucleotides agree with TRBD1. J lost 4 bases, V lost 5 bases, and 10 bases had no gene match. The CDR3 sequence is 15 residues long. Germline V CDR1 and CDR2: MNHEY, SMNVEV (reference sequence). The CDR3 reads CASSVKGGFSYGYTF. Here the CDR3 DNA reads TGTGCCAGCAGTGTAAAAGGGGGCTTTAGCTATGGCTACACCTTC.

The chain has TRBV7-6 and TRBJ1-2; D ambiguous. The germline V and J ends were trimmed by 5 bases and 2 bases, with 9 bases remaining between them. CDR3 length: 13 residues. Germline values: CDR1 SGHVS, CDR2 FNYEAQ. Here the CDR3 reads CASSIDGNYGYTF. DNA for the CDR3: TGTGCCAGCAGCATTGACGGAAACTATGGCTACACCTTC.

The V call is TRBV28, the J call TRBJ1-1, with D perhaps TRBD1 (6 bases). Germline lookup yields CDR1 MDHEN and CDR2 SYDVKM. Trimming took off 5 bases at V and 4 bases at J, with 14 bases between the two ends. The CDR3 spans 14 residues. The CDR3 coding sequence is TGTGCCAGCAGTGAGGGGGTTGAGGGCACTGAAGCTTTCTTT. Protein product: CASSEGVEGTEAFF. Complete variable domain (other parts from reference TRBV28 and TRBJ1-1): DVKVTQSSRYLVKRTGEKVFLECVQDMDHENMFWYRQDPGLGLRLIYFSYDVKMKEKGDIPEGYSVSREKKERFSLILESASTNQTSMYLCASSEGVEGTEAFFGQGTRLTVV.